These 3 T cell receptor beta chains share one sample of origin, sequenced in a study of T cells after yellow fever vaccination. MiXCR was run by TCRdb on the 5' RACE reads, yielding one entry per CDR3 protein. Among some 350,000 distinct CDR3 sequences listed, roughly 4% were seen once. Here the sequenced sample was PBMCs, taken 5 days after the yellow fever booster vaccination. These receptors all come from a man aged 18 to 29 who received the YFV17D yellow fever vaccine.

The CDR3 nucleotides read TGTGCCAGCAGCCGACAGGGGGCGGGGAGCGAGACCCAGTACTTC. Translation: CASSRQGAGSETQYF. The chain uses TRBV7-2 and TRBJ2-5, with TRBD1 identical over 10 bases. The trim removed 5 bases at V and 5 bases at J, leaving 8 bases unmatched. The germline CDR1 and CDR2 sequences are SGHTA and FQGNSA. The CDR3 covers 15 residues.

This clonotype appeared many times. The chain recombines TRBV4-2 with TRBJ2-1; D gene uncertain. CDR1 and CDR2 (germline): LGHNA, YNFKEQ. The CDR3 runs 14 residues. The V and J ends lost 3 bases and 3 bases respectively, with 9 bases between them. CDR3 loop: CASSQPLDYNEQFF. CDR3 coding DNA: TGTGCCAGCAGCCAGCCTCTGGACTACAATGAGCAGTTCTTC.

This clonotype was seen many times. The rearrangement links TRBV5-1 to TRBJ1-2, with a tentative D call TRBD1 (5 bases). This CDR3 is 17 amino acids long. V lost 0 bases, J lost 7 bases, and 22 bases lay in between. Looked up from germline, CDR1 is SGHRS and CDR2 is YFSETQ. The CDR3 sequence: CASSLGGGAQRISGYTF. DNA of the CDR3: TGCGCCAGCAGCTTGGGGGGGGGTGCCCAAAGGATCTCTGGCTACACCTTC.